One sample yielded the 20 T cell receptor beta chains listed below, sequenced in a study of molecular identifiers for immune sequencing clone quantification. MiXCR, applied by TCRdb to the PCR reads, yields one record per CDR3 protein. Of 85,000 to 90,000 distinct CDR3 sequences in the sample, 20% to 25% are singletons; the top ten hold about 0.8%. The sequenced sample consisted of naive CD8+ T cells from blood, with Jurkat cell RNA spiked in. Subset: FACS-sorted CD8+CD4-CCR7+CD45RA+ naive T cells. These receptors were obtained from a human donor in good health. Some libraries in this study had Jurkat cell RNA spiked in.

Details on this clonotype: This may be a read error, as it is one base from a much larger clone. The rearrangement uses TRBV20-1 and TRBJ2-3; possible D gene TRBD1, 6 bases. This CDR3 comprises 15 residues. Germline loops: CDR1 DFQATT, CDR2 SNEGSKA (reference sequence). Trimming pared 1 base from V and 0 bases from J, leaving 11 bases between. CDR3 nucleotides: TGCAGTGCTAGAGGTTTTGACAGGAGCACAGATACGCAGTATTTT. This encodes CSARGFDRSTDTQYF.

For the CDR3, the DNA is TGTGCCAGCAGCAAAGCGGGGGACACCGTGGGGAATGATACGCAGTATTTT. Amino acids: CASSKAGDTVGNDTQYF. The chain employs TRBV21-1 and TRBJ2-3; the table gives TRBD1 as D, unverified against the DNA. TRBV21-1 is marked as a pseudogene. This CDR3 comprises 17 residues.

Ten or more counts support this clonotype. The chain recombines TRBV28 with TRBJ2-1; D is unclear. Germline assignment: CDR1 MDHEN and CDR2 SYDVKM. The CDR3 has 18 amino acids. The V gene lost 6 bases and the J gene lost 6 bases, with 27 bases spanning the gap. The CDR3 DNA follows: TGTGCCAGCAGAATACTTCAACCGGAATTTACTGGCCGCAATGAGCAGTTCTTC. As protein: CASRILQPEFTGRNEQFF.

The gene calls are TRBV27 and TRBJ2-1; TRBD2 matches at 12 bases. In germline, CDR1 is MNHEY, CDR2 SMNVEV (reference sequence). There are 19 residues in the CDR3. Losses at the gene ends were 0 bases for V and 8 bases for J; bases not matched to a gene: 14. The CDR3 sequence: CASSLSPLAGGPEADEQFF. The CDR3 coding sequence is TGTGCCAGCAGTTTATCCCCCCTAGCGGGGGGGCCGGAAGCCGATGAGCAGTTCTTC.

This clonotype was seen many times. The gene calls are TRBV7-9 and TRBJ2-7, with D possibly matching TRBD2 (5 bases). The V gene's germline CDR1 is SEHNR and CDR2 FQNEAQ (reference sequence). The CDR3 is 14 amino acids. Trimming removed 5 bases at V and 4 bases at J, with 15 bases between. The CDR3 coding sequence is TGTGCCAGCAGCGGCGATAGCGAGAGATACGAGCAGTACTTC. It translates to CASSGDSERYEQYF.

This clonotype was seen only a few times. CDR3 bases: TGCAGTGCCCGGACTAGCGTGAGCTCCTACAATGAGCAGTTCTTC. Protein product: CSARTSVSSYNEQFF. The rearrangement links TRBV20-1 to TRBJ2-1; 9 bases align to TRBD2. The CDR3 sequence is 15 residues long. Per germline, CDR1 DFQATT and CDR2 SNEGSKA (reference sequence). Losses at the gene ends were 6 bases for V and 0 bases for J; bases not matched to a gene: 6.

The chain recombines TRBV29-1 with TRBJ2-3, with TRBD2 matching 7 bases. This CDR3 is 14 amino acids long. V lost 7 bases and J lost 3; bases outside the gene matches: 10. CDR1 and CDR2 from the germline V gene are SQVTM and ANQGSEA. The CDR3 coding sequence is TGCAGCGCTCGAGCGGGAAAGGGTACAGATACGCAGTATTTT. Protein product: CSARAGKGTDTQYF.

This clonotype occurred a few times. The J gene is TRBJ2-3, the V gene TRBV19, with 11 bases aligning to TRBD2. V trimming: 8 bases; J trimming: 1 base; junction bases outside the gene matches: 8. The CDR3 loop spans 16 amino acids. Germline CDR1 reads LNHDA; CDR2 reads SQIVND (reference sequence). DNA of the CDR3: TGTGCCAGTGATAGCGGGAGGGCCCTCGGCACAGATACGCAGTATTTT. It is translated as CASDSGRALGTDTQYF. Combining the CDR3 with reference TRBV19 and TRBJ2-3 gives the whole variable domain DGGITQSPKYLFRKEGQNVTLSCEQNLNHDAMYWYRQDPGQGLRLIYYSQIVNDFQKGDIAEGYSVSREKKESFPLTVTSAQKNPTAFYLCASDSGRALGTDTQYFGPGTRLTVL.

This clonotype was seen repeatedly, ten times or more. CDR3 in DNA: TGTGCCAGCAGGGGACCAAACACTGAAGCTTTCTTT. Its protein is CASRGPNTEAFF. This chain links TRBV9 with TRBJ1-1; TRBD1 might be the D (5 bases). There are 12 residues in the CDR3. Germline V gene sequence: CDR1 SGDLS, CDR2 YYNGEE. V was clipped by 5 bases and J by 2 bases, with 7 bases between them.

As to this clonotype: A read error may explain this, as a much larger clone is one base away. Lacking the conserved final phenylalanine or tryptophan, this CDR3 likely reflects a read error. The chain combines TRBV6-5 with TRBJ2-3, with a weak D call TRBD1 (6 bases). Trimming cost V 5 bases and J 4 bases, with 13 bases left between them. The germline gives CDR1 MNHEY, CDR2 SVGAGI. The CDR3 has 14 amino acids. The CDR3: CASSLVPGADTQYL. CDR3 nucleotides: TGTGCCAGCAGTCTGGTACCAGGGGCAGATACGCAGTATCTT.

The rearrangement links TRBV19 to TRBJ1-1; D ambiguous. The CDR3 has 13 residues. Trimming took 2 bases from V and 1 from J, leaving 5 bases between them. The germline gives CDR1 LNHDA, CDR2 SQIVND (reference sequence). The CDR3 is CASSITANTEAFF. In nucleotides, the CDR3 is TGTGCCAGTAGTATAACCGCGAACACTGAAGCTTTCTTT.

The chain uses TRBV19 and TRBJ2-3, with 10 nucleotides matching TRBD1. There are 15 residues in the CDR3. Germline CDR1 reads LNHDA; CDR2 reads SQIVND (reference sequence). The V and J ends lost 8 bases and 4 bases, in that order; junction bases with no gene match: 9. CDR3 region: CASEPGQGIADTQYF. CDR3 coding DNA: TGTGCCAGTGAGCCGGGACAGGGGATCGCAGATACGCAGTATTTT. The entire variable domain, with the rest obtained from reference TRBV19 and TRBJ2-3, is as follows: DGGITQSPKYLFRKEGQNVTLSCEQNLNHDAMYWYRQDPGQGLRLIYYSQIVNDFQKGDIAEGYSVSREKKESFPLTVTSAQKNPTAFYLCASEPGQGIADTQYFGPGTRLTVL.

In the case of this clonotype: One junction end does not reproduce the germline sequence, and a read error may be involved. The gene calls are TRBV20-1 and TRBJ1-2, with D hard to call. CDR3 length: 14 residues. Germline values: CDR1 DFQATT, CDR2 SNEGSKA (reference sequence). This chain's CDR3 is CSPRVLQSSPGYTF. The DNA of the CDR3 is TGCAGTCCTAGAGTCCTACAATCCAGCCCTGGCTACACCTTC.

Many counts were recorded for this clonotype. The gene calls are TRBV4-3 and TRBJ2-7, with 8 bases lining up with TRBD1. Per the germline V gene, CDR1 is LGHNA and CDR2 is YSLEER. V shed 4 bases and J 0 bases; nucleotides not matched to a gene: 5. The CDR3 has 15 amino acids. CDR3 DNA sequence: TGCGCCAGCAGCCCGGGACAGGCGAGCTCCTACGAGCAGTACTTC. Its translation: CASSPGQASSYEQYF.

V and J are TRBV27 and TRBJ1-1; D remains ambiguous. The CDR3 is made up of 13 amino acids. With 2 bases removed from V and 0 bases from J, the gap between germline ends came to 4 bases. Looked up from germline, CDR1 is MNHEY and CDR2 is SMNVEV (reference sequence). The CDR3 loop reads CASSLTMNTEAFF. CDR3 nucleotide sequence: TGTGCCAGCAGTTTAACCATGAACACTGAAGCTTTCTTT.

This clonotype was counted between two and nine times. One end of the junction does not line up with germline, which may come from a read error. DNA for the CDR3: TGTGCCGGTAGTATTGGTATGGGAATCAGCAAAAACATTCAGTACTTC. Translation: CAGSIGMGISKNIQYF. The J gene is TRBJ2-4, the V gene TRBV19; no firm D call. This CDR3 comprises 16 residues. Germline CDR1 LNHDA, CDR2 SQIVND (reference sequence).

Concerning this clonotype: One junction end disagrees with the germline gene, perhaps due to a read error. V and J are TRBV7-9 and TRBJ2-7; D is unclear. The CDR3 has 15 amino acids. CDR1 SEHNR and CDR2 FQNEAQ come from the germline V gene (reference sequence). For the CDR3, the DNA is TGTGCCAGCAGGCCGTTACACGGTCCGCTCCCCGCGCAGTCCTTC. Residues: CASRPLHGPLPAQSF.

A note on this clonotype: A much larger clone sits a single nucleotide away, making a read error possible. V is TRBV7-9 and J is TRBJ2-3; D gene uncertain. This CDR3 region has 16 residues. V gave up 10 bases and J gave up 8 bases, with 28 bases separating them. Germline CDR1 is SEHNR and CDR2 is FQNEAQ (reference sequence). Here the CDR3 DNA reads TGTGCCACATCACCGGAAGAATTCGTGGTTCTAGGTACGCAGTATTTT. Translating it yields CATSPEEFVVLGTQYF.

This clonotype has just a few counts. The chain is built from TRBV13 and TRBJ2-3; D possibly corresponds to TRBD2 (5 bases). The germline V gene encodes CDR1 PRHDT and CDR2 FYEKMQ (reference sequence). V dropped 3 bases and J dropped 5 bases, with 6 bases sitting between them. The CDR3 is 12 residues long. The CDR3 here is CASSFAGDTQYF. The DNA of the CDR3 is TGTGCCAGCAGCTTCGCGGGAGATACGCAGTATTTT.

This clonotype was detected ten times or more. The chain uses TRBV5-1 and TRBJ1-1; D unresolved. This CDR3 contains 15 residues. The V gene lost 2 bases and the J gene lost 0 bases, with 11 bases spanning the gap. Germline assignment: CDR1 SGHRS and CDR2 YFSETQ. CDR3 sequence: CASSFKAGLNTEAFF. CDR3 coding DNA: TGCGCCAGCAGCTTTAAGGCAGGACTGAACACTGAAGCTTTCTTT.